Shown below are 3 T cell receptor beta chains from a single sample sequenced in a study of neurological immune-mediated disorders. Time point defined: technical triplicate 3. TCRdb analysed the 5' RACE reads with MiXCR anew, one entry per CDR3 protein. The sample yields 25,000 to 30,000 distinct CDR3 sequences, about 15% seen once. The specimen sequenced was CD4+ T cells from blood. All receptors come from a female donor with HTLV-1-associated myelopathy (HAM/TSP).

This clonotype has a count of ten or more. The V call is TRBV20-1, the J call TRBJ2-7; 8 positions agree with TRBD1. Trimming removed 2 bases from V and 1 base from J; junction bases left unmatched: 1. This CDR3 comprises 13 residues. Germline lookup yields CDR1 DFQATT and CDR2 SNEGSKA (reference sequence). CDR3 region: CSARTGGSYEQYF. CDR3 in DNA: TGCAGTGCTAGAACAGGGGGATCCTACGAGCAGTACTTC.

This clonotype was seen repeatedly, ten times or more. J is TRBJ2-7 and V is TRBV19, with a possible D match to TRBD2 (5 bases). The CDR3 spans 13 residues. Looked up from germline, CDR1 is LNHDA and CDR2 is SQIVND (reference sequence). V lost 3 bases and J lost 3, with 9 bases in between. DNA of the CDR3: TGTGCCAGTAGTATCGCCCGGGGCTACGAGCAGTACTTC. It yields the protein CASSIARGYEQYF. Variable domain in full (rest from reference TRBV19 and TRBJ2-7): DGGITQSPKYLFRKEGQNVTLSCEQNLNHDAMYWYRQDPGQGLRLIYYSQIVNDFQKGDIAEGYSVSREKKESFPLTVTSAQKNPTAFYLCASSIARGYEQYFGPGTRLTVT.

This clonotype appeared many times. The gene calls are TRBV6-2 or TRBV6-3 and TRBJ2-4; D perhaps matches TRBD1 (6 bases). CDR3 length: 15 amino acids. V was pared by 6 bases and J by 0 bases, with 12 bases between. Germline CDR1 is MNHEY and CDR2 is SVGEGT. CDR3 sequence: CASSTPGQAKNIQYF. The CDR3 nucleotides read TGTGCCAGCAGCACACCGGGACAAGCCAAAAACATTCAGTACTTC.